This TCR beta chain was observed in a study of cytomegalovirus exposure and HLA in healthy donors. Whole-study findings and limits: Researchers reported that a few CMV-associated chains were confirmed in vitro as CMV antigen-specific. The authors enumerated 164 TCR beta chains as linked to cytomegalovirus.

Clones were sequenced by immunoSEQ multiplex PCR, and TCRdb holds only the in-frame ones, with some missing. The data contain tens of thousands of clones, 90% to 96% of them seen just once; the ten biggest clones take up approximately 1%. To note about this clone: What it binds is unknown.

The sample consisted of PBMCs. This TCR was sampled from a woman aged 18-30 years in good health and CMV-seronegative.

DNA of the CDR3: TGTGCCAGCAGCTGGGACAGGGGGCATTATGGCTACACCTTC. Its protein is CASSWDRGHYGYTF. The chain joins TRBV7-9 to TRBJ1-2, with 12 nucleotides matching TRBD1. Germline-derived CDR1 and CDR2 are SEHNR and FQNEAQ (reference sequence). With V trimmed by 4 bases and J by 5 bases, 2 bases remained unmatched. The CDR3 is made up of 14 amino acids.